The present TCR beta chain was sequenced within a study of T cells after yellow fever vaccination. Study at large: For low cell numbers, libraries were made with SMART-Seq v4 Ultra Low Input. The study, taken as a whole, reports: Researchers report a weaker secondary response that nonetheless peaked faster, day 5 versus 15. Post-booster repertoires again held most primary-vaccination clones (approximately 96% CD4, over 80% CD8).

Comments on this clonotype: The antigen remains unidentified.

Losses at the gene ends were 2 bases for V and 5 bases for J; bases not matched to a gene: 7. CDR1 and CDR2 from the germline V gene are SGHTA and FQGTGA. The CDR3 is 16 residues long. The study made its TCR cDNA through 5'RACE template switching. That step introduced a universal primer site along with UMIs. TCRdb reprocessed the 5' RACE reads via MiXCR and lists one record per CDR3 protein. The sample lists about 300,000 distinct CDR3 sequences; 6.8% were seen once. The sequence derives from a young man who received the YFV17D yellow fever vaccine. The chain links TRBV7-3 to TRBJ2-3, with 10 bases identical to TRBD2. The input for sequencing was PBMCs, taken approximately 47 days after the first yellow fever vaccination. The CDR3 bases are TGTGCCAGCAGCTTATCCCTAGCGGGGGTCATAGATACGCAGTATTTT. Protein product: CASSLSLAGVIDTQYF.